This T cell receptor (beta chain) was obtained from a study of T cell clonality in common variable immunodeficiency. This clone came up many times. Its specificity is not known. Method: immunoSEQ multiplex PCR; TCRdb's copy keeps in-frame clones and lacks some. The sample is made up of fewer than 25,000 clones, none counted only once. Study-wide results and limits: Common variable immunodeficiency TCR beta sequences reportedly had fewer deletions and N-nucleotide insertions.

This clonotype originated in a human donor with common variable immunodeficiency. Sequencing input: peripheral blood mononuclear cells.

CDR3 protein: CASSLSGGAGTEAFF. The CDR3 DNA, read in part, is TGTGCCAGCAGCCTATCAGGGGGCGCGGGAACTGAA. The chain employs TRBV11-2 and TRBJ1-1, with 8 bases fitting TRBD1. The read ends 3 residues before the CDR3 terminus; that terminus is restored from the germline J gene. The V segment lost 5 bases and the J segment 5 bases; nucleotides outside the gene matches: 10. Germline CDR1 is SGHAT and CDR2 is FQNNGV. The CDR3 contains 15 residues.